This TCR beta chain is from a study of cytomegalovirus exposure and HLA in healthy donors. Primers for the PCR totalled 60 Vbeta and 13 Jbeta. Measured with immunoSEQ multiplex PCR; TCRdb has only the in-frame clones, and not every one. The profile shows 120,000 or so clones, approximately 10% of them singletons. This CDR3 is built from 15 residues. Deletions cut 8 bases from V and 4 bases from J, with 17 bases between. The V gene's germline CDR1 is PRHDT and CDR2 FYEKMQ (reference sequence). This clone was observed a handful of times. This chain joins TRBV13 and TRBJ2-2; possible D gene TRBD2, 7 bases. The receptor was derived from a woman aged 18-29 years in good health and CMV-seropositive. Sequences were obtained from PBMCs. CDR3: CASALRGGGTGELFF. CDR3 in DNA: TGTGCCAGCGCCCTTCGGGGAGGGGGCACCGGGGAGCTGTTTTTT.